These 14 T cell receptor beta chains were all obtained from the same sample, sequenced in a study of blood T cell repertoires in COVID-19 (dated by TCRdb to the early 2020s). The library was obtained by the immunoSEQ multiplex PCR assay. TCRdb obtained this table from immuneACCESS and retained in-frame rearrangements with V and J assigned. These tables miss some clones; where compared with another copy, unresolved V genes account for less than half of the shortfall, and the remainder is unexplained. The sample data list approximately 440,000 clones, and about nine tenths of these were observed just once. 0.6% of the sample lies in the top ten. The sequencing sample was made of PBMCs or T cells enriched from blood (not recorded which). Receptors originate from a man aged 18-30 years who had recovered from COVID-19.

The chain links TRBV5-1 to TRBJ1-4, with 7 bases identical to TRBD1. J was trimmed by 8 bases and V by 3 bases; bases with no gene match: 10. Germline CDR1 SGHRS, CDR2 YFSETQ. This CDR3 has 15 residues. CDR3 bases: TGCGCCAGCAGCTCCGGGGCAGGGGGAGGAGAAAAACTGTTTTTT. This codes for CASSSGAGGGEKLFF.

This chain uses TRBV9 with TRBJ1-1; 7 nucleotides align to TRBD1. Germline V gives CDR1 SGDLS, CDR2 YYNGEE. V gave up 3 bases and J gave up 4 bases; unmatched junction bases: 3. The CDR3 loop spans 13 amino acids. CDR3 sequence reads: CASSDGTVTEAFF. In DNA, the CDR3 is TGTGCCAGCAGCGACGGGACAGTCACTGAAGCTTTCTTT. Full variable domain (outside the CDR3, taken from reference TRBV9 and TRBJ1-1): DSGVTQTPKHLITATGQRVTLRCSPRSGDLSVYWYQQSLDQGLQFLIQYYNGEERAKGNILERFSAQQFPDLHSELNLSSLELGDSALYFCASSDGTVTEAFFGQGTRLTVV.

The chain uses TRBV28 and TRBJ2-7, with TRBD2 as a possible D gene (5 bases). V was pared by 5 bases and J by 7 bases, with 18 bases between. The CDR3 covers 14 residues. Germline CDR1 and CDR2: MDHEN and SYDVKM. The CDR3 bases are TGTGCCAGCAGTCCTGGACTGGGATCAAGGGAGCAGTACTTC. Its protein is CASSPGLGSREQYF.

This clone was seen a few times. This chain links TRBV6-5 with TRBJ2-3, with TRBD2 matching over 8 bases. The CDR3 loop spans 14 amino acids. Germline V gene lookup returns CDR1 MNHEY and CDR2 SVGAGI. Trimming took 6 bases from V and 4 from J; bases not matched to a gene: 6. The CDR3 DNA is TGTGCCAGCAGCTTAGCGGGGCCCGCAGATACGCAGTATTTT. Translating it yields CASSLAGPADTQYF.

This chain joins TRBV28 and TRBJ1-4; D ambiguous. CDR1 and CDR2 from the germline V gene are MDHEN and SYDVKM. The CDR3 is made up of 12 amino acids. Trimming took off 4 bases at V and 11 bases at J, with 11 bases between the two ends. The CDR3 sequence is CASSSSGRKLFF. The DNA of the CDR3 is TGTGCCAGCAGTTCTTCCGGGAGGAAACTGTTTTTT.

The rearrangement links TRBV12-3 or TRBV12-4 to TRBJ1-1; D gene uncertain. V lost 6 bases to trimming and J lost 10 bases, with 12 bases between them. This CDR3 has 11 residues. CDR3 residues: CASSRNRGAFF. The CDR3 DNA is TGTGCCAGCAGCCGAAATCGAGGAGCTTTCTTT.

The chain employs TRBV3-1 (or the pseudogene TRBV3-2) and TRBJ1-1; no reliable D call. V was cut by 0 bases and J by 8 bases, with 4 bases left in between. The CDR3 is made up of 11 amino acids. Per the germline V gene, CDR1 is LGHDT and CDR2 is YNNKEL (reference sequence). The CDR3 region has the DNA TGTGCCAGCAGCCAAGACAGGGAAGCTTTCTTT. Amino acids: CASSQDREAFF.

The V call is TRBV2, the J call TRBJ1-5; TRBD1 matches at 7 bases. The CDR3 is 14 residues long. After removal of 5 bases from V and 3 bases from J, the junction contained 4 bases not matched to a gene. The V gene's germline CDR1 is SNHLY and CDR2 FYNNEI. CDR3 amino acids: CASSLQGFNQPQHF. As DNA, the CDR3 is TGTGCCAGCAGTCTACAGGGGTTCAATCAGCCCCAGCATTTT.

The chain links TRBV28 to TRBJ2-1; D not resolved. Trimming cost V 0 bases and J 4 bases, with 19 bases left between them. This CDR3 has 18 amino acids. Germline CDR1 is MDHEN and CDR2 is SYDVKM. The CDR3 DNA sequence: TGTGCCAGCAGTTTATGGAGCTACCTTTTGGAGAGTTACAATGAGCAGTTCTTC. Its protein product is CASSLWSYLLESYNEQFF.

This sequence joins TRBV5-6 and TRBJ1-6; TRBD1 aligns across 10 bases. Unmatched junction bases numbered 6, after V lost 4 bases and J lost 5 bases. Germline CDR1 SGHDT, CDR2 YYEEEE. The CDR3 is made up of 16 amino acids. DNA of the CDR3: TGTGCCAGCAGCGGGGGACAGGGGACGAATAATTCACCCCTCCACTTT. Residues: CASSGGQGTNNSPLHF.

This clone was detected a few times. The chain combines TRBV28 with TRBJ1-5; D not certain. Trimming removed 8 bases from V and 4 bases from J, with 12 bases in between. CDR3 length: 13 residues. Germline CDR1 MDHEN, CDR2 SYDVKM. In DNA, the CDR3 is TGTGCCAGCTCCAACAGTGGAAATCAGCCCCAGCATTTT. It codes for CASSNSGNQPQHF.

V usage is TRBV28 and J usage is TRBJ2-1, with 12 positions matching TRBD2. V lost 5 bases, J lost 8 bases, and 7 bases stayed unmatched. Germline V CDR1 and CDR2: MDHEN, SYDVKM. The CDR3 totals 15 residues. CDR3 DNA: TGTGCCAGCAGTGAGACTAGCGGGGGCCGCGATGAGCAGTTCTTC. Protein product: CASSETSGGRDEQFF.

The rearrangement links TRBV5-6 to TRBJ1-1; D not resolved. The CDR3 length is 17 residues. Germline V CDR1 and CDR2: SGHDT, YYEEEE. Trimming left V 4 bases short and J 3 bases short, with 22 bases between. CDR3 protein: CASSPTGKVVRYTEAFF. CDR3 sequence (DNA): TGTGCCAGCAGCCCGACGGGGAAGGTCGTTCGCTACACTGAAGCTTTCTTT.

Regarding this clone: Other DNA sequences from this sample encode an identical CDR3 as well. The chain carries TRBV3-1 (or the pseudogene TRBV3-2) and TRBJ1-3, with unresolved D. V dropped 0 bases and J dropped 1 base, with 7 bases sitting between them. The germline V gene has CDR1 LGHDT and CDR2 YNNKEL (reference sequence). This CDR3 has 15 amino acids. CDR3 sequence (DNA): TGTGCCAGCAGCCAAGATCGGGGATCTGGAAACACCATATATTTT. This translates into CASSQDRGSGNTIYF.